A single sample is the source of the 20 T cell receptor beta chains below, sequenced in a study of T cell changes during pregnancy in multiple sclerosis. Method: immunoSEQ multiplex PCR; TCRdb's copy keeps in-frame clones and lacks some. The sample includes over 50,000 clones, 80% to 95% of them seen just once. This specimen consisted of peripheral blood, obtained in the first trimester of pregnancy. The receptor source for this set is a female donor with multiple sclerosis, enrolled in a pregnancy study.

V usage is TRBV7-9 and J usage is TRBJ2-6, with D possibly being TRBD1 (5 bases). This CDR3 has 13 amino acids. The V gene lost 6 bases and the J gene lost 12 bases, with 15 bases spanning the gap. Per germline, CDR1 SEHNR and CDR2 FQNEAQ (reference sequence). The CDR3, as DNA: TGTGCCAGCAGTTCAGGGCTAGGTGTCGTCCTGACTTTC. Translating it yields CASSSGLGVVLTF.

V and J are TRBV6-5 and TRBJ2-1; 11 nucleotides line up with TRBD2. V lost 5 bases, J lost 7 bases, and 7 bases stayed unmatched. The germline CDR1 and CDR2 sequences are MNHEY and SVGAGI. The CDR3 is 15 residues long. The CDR3 DNA follows: TGTGCCAGCAGTCCCCGACTAGCGGGATGGAATGAGCAGTTCTTC. This gives the protein CASSPRLAGWNEQFF.

V and J are TRBV9 and TRBJ1-2; a weak D match, TRBD1 (6 bases). V lost 2 bases and J lost 5, with 10 bases in between. The CDR3 totals 13 residues. The germline V gene encodes CDR1 SGDLS and CDR2 YYNGEE. The CDR3 DNA follows: TGTGCCAGCAGCGTCGTAGGGGGATATGGCTACACCTTC. This translates into CASSVVGGYGYTF.

This CDR3 reads CASSQAWTSSSEQFF. The CDR3 region has the DNA TGCGCCAGCAGCCAAGCTTGGACTAGCTCAAGTGAGCAGTTCTTC. V and J are TRBV4-3 and TRBJ2-1, with 8 nucleotides matching TRBD2. The V segment lost 1 base and the J segment 9 bases; nucleotides outside the gene matches: 8. The length of the CDR3 is 15 residues. The germline V gene encodes CDR1 LGHNA and CDR2 YSLEER.

The chain joins TRBV2 to TRBJ1-6, with D perhaps matching TRBD1 (5 bases). The germline CDR1 and CDR2 sequences are SNHLY and FYNNEI. V lost 8 bases to trimming and J lost 7 bases, with 12 bases between them. The length of the CDR3 is 13 residues. The CDR3 region has the DNA TGTGCCAGCGGAGGGACTGAGAATTCACCCCTCCACTTT. It encodes CASGGTENSPLHF.

This clone has only one observation. The chain carries TRBV6-1 and TRBJ1-4; 8 bases match TRBD1. With 6 bases clipped from V and 7 bases from J, the junction kept 16 bases outside the gene matches. Germline CDR1 and CDR2: MNHNS and SASEGT. The CDR3 loop spans 17 amino acids. The CDR3: CASRESIRGRVGEKLFF. The CDR3 DNA follows: TGTGCCAGCAGGGAAAGTATCAGGGGGCGAGTAGGTGAAAAACTGTTTTTT.

The J gene is TRBJ2-1, the V gene TRBV27; 9 bases are a match to TRBD2. CDR3 length: 16 residues. The germline CDR1 and CDR2 sequences are MNHEY and SMNVEV (reference sequence). Trimming removed 3 bases from V and 2 bases from J; junction bases left unmatched: 5. The CDR3 DNA reads as TGTGCCAGCAGTTTTCGAAGCGGGAGGCCCTACAATGAGCAGTTCTTC. Translation gives CASSFRSGRPYNEQFF.

The rearrangement uses TRBV4-3 and TRBJ2-5, with 11 nucleotides matching TRBD2. The CDR3 spans 17 residues. The J segment lost 1 base and the V segment lost 2 bases, leaving 6 bases of the junction unmatched. Germline CDR1 reads LGHNA; CDR2 reads YSLEER. The CDR3 here is CASSQSTGTSGQETQYF. DNA of the CDR3: TGCGCCAGCAGCCAATCAACGGGGACTAGCGGCCAAGAGACCCAGTACTTC.

The chain combines TRBV18 with TRBJ2-2; 8 nucleotides agree with TRBD2. With V trimmed by 2 bases and J by 0 bases, 2 bases remained unmatched. The CDR3 length is 16 residues. Germline V gene data show CDR1 as KGHSH and CDR2 as LQKENI. The CDR3 DNA reads as TGTGCCAGCTCACCAATAGCGGGGACGAACACCGGGGAGCTGTTTTTT. Translated: CASSPIAGTNTGELFF.

A single count supports this clone. The J gene is TRBJ2-1, the V gene TRBV20-1, with D unclear. Germline V gives CDR1 DFQATT, CDR2 SNEGSKA (reference sequence). The V gene lost 2 bases and the J gene lost 6 bases, with 5 bases spanning the gap. The CDR3 extends over 11 amino acids. For the CDR3, the DNA is TGCAGTGCTAGACTAGGCAATGAGCAGTTCTTC. As protein: CSARLGNEQFF.

J is TRBJ2-7 and V is TRBV6-5; TRBD1 matches 9 bases. The germline CDR1 and CDR2 sequences are MNHEY and SVGAGI. The CDR3 sequence is 15 residues long. The trim removed 6 bases at V and 2 bases at J, leaving 8 bases unmatched. The CDR3 nucleotides are TGTGCCAGCAGGGCCGACAGGGGGGCAGCCTACGAGCAGTACTTC. It is translated as CASRADRGAAYEQYF.

There are a few counts of this clone. The chain employs TRBV29-1 and TRBJ1-1, with 7 bases identical to TRBD1. Germline-derived CDR1 and CDR2 are SQVTM and ANQGSEA. With 7 bases clipped from V and 0 bases from J, the junction kept 5 bases outside the gene matches. CDR3 length equals 13 residues. CDR3: CSASTGMNTEAFF. CDR3 nucleotides: TGCAGCGCTTCGACAGGGATGAACACTGAAGCTTTCTTT.

This clone was counted a few times. The chain employs TRBV7-9 and TRBJ2-1, with D unclear. With 2 bases removed from V and 10 bases from J, the gap between germline ends came to 12 bases. Germline CDR1 and CDR2: SEHNR and FQNEAQ (reference sequence). This CDR3 region has 13 residues. CDR3 protein: CASSLMVSAEQFF. For the CDR3, the DNA is TGTGCCAGCAGCTTAATGGTAAGCGCGGAGCAGTTCTTC.

V gene TRBV27 combines with J gene TRBJ2-7; 7 bases line up with TRBD2. CDR3 size: 14 residues. Germline CDR1 reads MNHEY; CDR2 reads SMNVEV (reference sequence). The junction had 5 bases not matched to a gene; V was cut back by 3 bases and J by 3 bases. CDR3 protein: CASSFQAGSYEQYF. The CDR3 coding sequence is TGTGCCAGCAGTTTTCAAGCGGGAAGCTACGAGCAGTACTTC.

The rearrangement uses TRBV5-4 and TRBJ2-1; 12 nucleotides match TRBD2. Germline V gives CDR1 SGHNT, CDR2 YYREEE (reference sequence). With 4 bases clipped from V and 7 bases from J, the junction kept 6 bases outside the gene matches. The CDR3 has 15 amino acids. CDR3 protein: CASSALAGGPNEQFF. Written as DNA, the CDR3 is TGTGCCAGCAGCGCCCTAGCGGGAGGGCCGAATGAGCAGTTCTTC.

The chain carries TRBV28 and TRBJ2-7, with 11 bases matching TRBD1. CDR3 length equals 15 residues. J gave up 7 bases and V 6 bases, and 11 bases lay outside the gene matches. The germline CDR1 and CDR2 sequences are MDHEN and SYDVKM. The CDR3 spells CASRQGQGAVGEQYF. The CDR3 coding sequence is TGTGCCAGCAGACAAGGACAGGGGGCCGTTGGGGAGCAGTACTTC.

This chain connects TRBV4-2 to TRBJ1-2; TRBD1 aligns across 8 bases. CDR1 and CDR2 (germline): LGHNA, YNFKEQ. This CDR3 is built from 17 residues. V trimming: 2 bases; J trimming: 4 bases; junction bases outside the gene matches: 12. CDR3 DNA: TGTGCCAGCAGCCAATTGGGCAGACTCGGACAGGGCTATGGCTACACCTTC. Its protein is CASSQLGRLGQGYGYTF.

The CDR3, as DNA: TGTGCCAGCAGTTTTTTGCAGGGAAACTCCTATAATTCACCCCTCCACTTT. Protein sequence: CASSFLQGNSYNSPLHF. This rearrangement joins TRBV27 to TRBJ1-6; D might be TRBD1 (5 bases). This CDR3 has 17 amino acids. With 3 bases removed from V and 0 bases from J, the gap between germline ends came to 12 bases. Looked up from germline, CDR1 is MNHEY and CDR2 is SMNVEV (reference sequence).

The V gene is TRBV7-2, the J gene TRBJ2-2; TRBD1 matches 8 bases. The germline CDR1 and CDR2 sequences are SGHTA and FQGNSA. The CDR3 is 15 amino acids. The V gene end was trimmed by 3 bases and the J gene end by 1 base; junction bases not matched to a gene: 1. The CDR3 region has the DNA TGTGCCAGCAGCTTCGGGACAGGGAACACCGGGGAGCTGTTTTTT. This translates into CASSFGTGNTGELFF.

The gene calls are TRBV29-1 and TRBJ2-3; 14 bases align to TRBD2. The CDR3 extends over 15 amino acids. Germline CDR1 reads SQVTM; CDR2 reads ANQGSEA. Unmatched junction bases numbered 1, after V lost 3 bases and J lost 2 bases. The chain's CDR3 is CSVEGLAGVTDTQYF. For the CDR3, the DNA is TGCAGCGTTGAGGGACTAGCGGGGGTCACAGATACGCAGTATTTT.